A selection of T cell receptor beta chains follows, all from one sample in a study of cytomegalovirus exposure and HLA in healthy donors. The method was immunoSEQ multiplex PCR; TCRdb's version includes in-frame clones alone and lacks a portion of them. The repertoire holds roughly 180,000 clones, with around 80% as singletons. Sequencing used PBMCs. The receptors were gathered from a woman under 30 in good health and CMV-seronegative. Both conserved end residues are part of each CDR3. The order of the fields is D gene, V gene, J gene, clone size, CDR3 DNA, CDR3 protein. D genes are given only for firm matches. Not all rows give a size; the values are once, few, many and, for expanded clones, a class.

d_gene: NA
v_gene: TRBV28
j_gene: TRBJ2-7
abundance: NA
CDR3nt: TGTGCCAGCCGTGAAGGACAGCCTGGCGAGCAGTACTTC
CDR3aa: CASREGQPGEQYF

d_gene: NA
v_gene: TRBV11-2
j_gene: TRBJ2-7
abundance: NA
CDR3nt: TGTGCCAGCAGTTCGCCTCCTACCTACGAGCAGTACTTC
CDR3aa: CASSSPPTYEQYF

d_gene: TRBD1
v_gene: TRBV2
j_gene: TRBJ2-5
abundance: NA
CDR3nt: TGTGCCAGCGGGACAGGGGTAGAGGAGACCCAGTACTTC
CDR3aa: CASGTGVEETQYF

d_gene: NA
v_gene: TRBV28
j_gene: TRBJ1-5
abundance: NA
CDR3nt: TGTGCCAGCAGCTATGGACTTAGCAATCAGCCCCAGCATTTT
CDR3aa: CASSYGLSNQPQHF

d_gene: NA
v_gene: TRBV5-1
j_gene: TRBJ2-3
abundance: NA
CDR3nt: TGCGCCAGCAGCTTGGGTGGACAGAGCACAGATACGCAGTATTTT
CDR3aa: CASSLGGQSTDTQYF

d_gene: NA
v_gene: TRBV7-9
j_gene: TRBJ1-4
abundance: NA
CDR3nt: TGTGCCAGCAGCTCGGTAAATGAAAAACTGTTTTTT
CDR3aa: CASSSVNEKLFF

d_gene: NA
v_gene: TRBV30
j_gene: TRBJ1-5
abundance: NA
CDR3nt: TGTGCCTGGAGTGTAAGGGGGATCAATCAGCCCCAGCATTTT
CDR3aa: CAWSVRGINQPQHF

d_gene: NA
v_gene: TRBV5-4
j_gene: TRBJ1-2
abundance: NA
CDR3nt: TGTGCCAGCAGCTTGTCGCGCAGGAACTATGGCTACACCTTC
CDR3aa: CASSLSRRNYGYTF

d_gene: TRBD2
v_gene: TRBV9
j_gene: TRBJ2-7
abundance: NA
CDR3nt: TGTGCCAGCAGCGCCTCCGGCGGGAGAGGAGACGAGCAGTACTTC
CDR3aa: CASSASGGRGDEQYF

d_gene: TRBD1
v_gene: TRBV25-1
j_gene: TRBJ2-5
abundance: once
CDR3nt: TGTGCCAGCGGGGACAGGGGGAACCAAGAGACCCAGTACTTC
CDR3aa: CASGDRGNQETQYF

d_gene: NA
v_gene: TRBV6-6
j_gene: TRBJ2-2
abundance: NA
CDR3nt: TGTGCCAGCCGAGGGCCCGGGGAGCTGTTTTTT
CDR3aa: CASRGPGELFF

d_gene: NA
v_gene: TRBV7-9
j_gene: TRBJ2-7
abundance: NA
CDR3nt: TGTGCCAGCAGCTTAGGACAGCAAAACTCCTACGAGCAGTACTTC
CDR3aa: CASSLGQQNSYEQYF

d_gene: TRBD2
v_gene: TRBV30
j_gene: TRBJ2-7
abundance: NA
CDR3nt: TGTGCCTGGAACGCGGGACTAGGCTACGAGCAGTACTTC
CDR3aa: CAWNAGLGYEQYF

d_gene: TRBD2
v_gene: TRBV5-8
j_gene: TRBJ2-1
abundance: NA
CDR3nt: TGTGCCAGCAGCAGGACTAGCGGAACAAGCTCCTACAATGAGCAGTTCTTC
CDR3aa: CASSRTSGTSSYNEQFF

d_gene: NA
v_gene: TRBV7-2
j_gene: TRBJ2-2
abundance: NA
CDR3nt: TGTGCCAGCAACCGGGACTCCGGTGCGCCCCGGGAGCTGTTTTTT
CDR3aa: CASNRDSGAPRELFF

d_gene: NA
v_gene: TRBV28
j_gene: TRBJ2-7
abundance: NA
CDR3nt: TGTGCCAGCAGTTTCCCAGGGGCCGCCTACGAGCAGTACTTC
CDR3aa: CASSFPGAAYEQYF

d_gene: TRBD2
v_gene: TRBV19
j_gene: TRBJ2-5
abundance: NA
CDR3nt: TGTGCCAGTAGTACCCCTGGGCTAGCGGGAGGCAGGGGGCAAGAGACCCAGTACTTC
CDR3aa: CASSTPGLAGGRGQETQYF

d_gene: NA
v_gene: TRBV21-1
j_gene: TRBJ2-3
abundance: NA
CDR3nt: TGTGCCAGCAGCATAAATCTAGCTAGCACAGATACGCAGTATTTT
CDR3aa: CASSINLASTDTQYF

d_gene: NA
v_gene: TRBV28
j_gene: TRBJ2-3
abundance: NA
CDR3nt: TGTGCCAGCAGTTTGCAGGACACAGATACGCAGTATTTT
CDR3aa: CASSLQDTDTQYF

d_gene: TRBD2
v_gene: TRBV4-2
j_gene: TRBJ2-7
abundance: NA
CDR3nt: TGTGCCAGCAGCACGATACCCGGGACTAGCGGCTACGAGCAGTACTTC
CDR3aa: CASSTIPGTSGYEQYF

d_gene: NA
v_gene: TRBV28
j_gene: TRBJ1-5
abundance: NA
CDR3nt: TGTGCCAGCTCGGGGGGTCATCAGCCCCAGCATTTT
CDR3aa: CASSGGHQPQHF

d_gene: NA
v_gene: TRBV11-3
j_gene: TRBJ2-3
abundance: NA
CDR3nt: TGTGCCAGCAGCTTAGGTCGTCTAGCAACGGATACGCAGTATTTT
CDR3aa: CASSLGRLATDTQYF

d_gene: NA
v_gene: TRBV27
j_gene: TRBJ2-5
abundance: NA
CDR3nt: TGTGCCAGCAGTTCCCCTCAGAGCGGAGAAGAGACCCAGTACTTC
CDR3aa: CASSSPQSGEETQYF

d_gene: NA
v_gene: TRBV7-9
j_gene: TRBJ2-7
abundance: NA
CDR3nt: TGTGCCAGCAGCAACGGGGACTCCGAGCAGTACTTC
CDR3aa: CASSNGDSEQYF

d_gene: NA
v_gene: TRBV4-2
j_gene: TRBJ1-2
abundance: NA
CDR3nt: TGTGCCAGCAGCCAAGCACCAGCCACGGGTGGCTACACCTTC
CDR3aa: CASSQAPATGGYTF

d_gene: TRBD1
v_gene: TRBV7-9
j_gene: TRBJ2-5
abundance: NA
CDR3nt: TGTTCCAGCACTTTTCTTGACAGGGGTCAAGAGACCCAGTACTTC
CDR3aa: CSSTFLDRGQETQYF

d_gene: NA
v_gene: TRBV5-6
j_gene: TRBJ2-5
abundance: few
CDR3nt: TGTGCCAGCAGCCCAGGGGGGGAGACCCAGTACTTC
CDR3aa: CASSPGGETQYF

d_gene: TRBD1
v_gene: TRBV5-4
j_gene: TRBJ2-7
abundance: NA
CDR3nt: TGTGCCAGCAGCTTGGCAGGGGGCGAGATTTACGAGCAGTACTTC
CDR3aa: CASSLAGGEIYEQYF

d_gene: NA
v_gene: TRBV6-5
j_gene: TRBJ1-1
abundance: NA
CDR3nt: TGTGCCAGCAGTTACGCAGAAATAAACACTGAAGCTTTCTTT
CDR3aa: CASSYAEINTEAFF

d_gene: NA
v_gene: TRBV27
j_gene: TRBJ1-4
abundance: NA
CDR3nt: TGTGCCAGCAGTTTCTCCCAAGCGGCTAATGAAAAACTGTTTTTT
CDR3aa: CASSFSQAANEKLFF

d_gene: NA
v_gene: TRBV10-1
j_gene: TRBJ2-7
abundance: few
CDR3nt: TGCGCCAGCAGCGAAACTAGTTACGAGCAGTACTTC
CDR3aa: CASSETSYEQYF

d_gene: NA
v_gene: TRBV19
j_gene: TRBJ2-7
abundance: NA
CDR3nt: TGTGCCAGTAGTATATATAGCGACACCTACGAGCAGTACTTC
CDR3aa: CASSIYSDTYEQYF

d_gene: NA
v_gene: TRBV19
j_gene: TRBJ2-7
abundance: NA
CDR3nt: TGTGCCAGTAGTATCAGGCTGTCGGCTGTTGCCTACGAGCAGTACTTC
CDR3aa: CASSIRLSAVAYEQYF

d_gene: NA
v_gene: TRBV7-9
j_gene: TRBJ1-5
abundance: once
CDR3nt: TGTGCCAGCAGCCCTTCGGGGGAAGGCAATCAGCCCCAGCATTTT
CDR3aa: CASSPSGEGNQPQHF

d_gene: NA
v_gene: TRBV11-3
j_gene: TRBJ2-5
abundance: NA
CDR3nt: TGTGCCAGCAGCTTAGTTTCCGTCGGCGGGGAAGAGACCCAGTACTTC
CDR3aa: CASSLVSVGGEETQYF

d_gene: TRBD2
v_gene: TRBV5-1
j_gene: TRBJ2-5
abundance: NA
CDR3nt: TGCGCCAGCAGCCAGGGACTAGCGGAAGAGACCCAGTACTTC
CDR3aa: CASSQGLAEETQYF

d_gene: TRBD2
v_gene: TRBV28
j_gene: TRBJ2-7
abundance: few
CDR3nt: TGTGCCAGCAGTCCCTTACTAGCGGGAGGGCTCTACGAGCAGTACTTC
CDR3aa: CASSPLLAGGLYEQYF

d_gene: TRBD2
v_gene: TRBV6-5
j_gene: TRBJ2-7
abundance: NA
CDR3nt: TGTGCCAGCAGTCCCGGACTAGCGGGCTACGAGCAGTACTTC
CDR3aa: CASSPGLAGYEQYF

d_gene: NA
v_gene: TRBV7-2
j_gene: TRBJ1-2
abundance: NA
CDR3nt: TGTGCCAGCAGCTTATACTGGACAGCAAGCTATGGCTACACCTTC
CDR3aa: CASSLYWTASYGYTF

d_gene: NA
v_gene: TRBV10-3
j_gene: TRBJ2-6
abundance: once
CDR3nt: TGTGCCATCAGTGACAATCGGGGGGCGTTATTTGGGGCCAACGTCCTGACTTTC
CDR3aa: CAISDNRGALFGANVLTF

d_gene: NA
v_gene: TRBV19
j_gene: TRBJ1-1
abundance: NA
CDR3nt: TGTGCCAGTAGTTCCCTAGGGACGACTAGCACTGAAGCTTTCTTT
CDR3aa: CASSSLGTTSTEAFF

d_gene: TRBD2
v_gene: TRBV7-2
j_gene: TRBJ2-5
abundance: NA
CDR3nt: TGTGCCAGCAGCCTGGGACTAGCGGGAGATTTACAGTACTTC
CDR3aa: CASSLGLAGDLQYF

d_gene: NA
v_gene: TRBV29-1
j_gene: TRBJ2-1
abundance: NA
CDR3nt: TGCAGCGTTGAAAGCCTCTTGGATGAGCAGTTCTTC
CDR3aa: CSVESLLDEQFF

d_gene: NA
v_gene: TRBV14
j_gene: TRBJ2-2
abundance: NA
CDR3nt: TGTGCCAGCAGCCAAGATTGGAGAGGGTCACTAGTACGGCCCGGGGAGCTGTTTTTT
CDR3aa: CASSQDWRGSLVRPGELFF

d_gene: TRBD2
v_gene: TRBV18
j_gene: TRBJ2-3
abundance: NA
CDR3nt: TGTGCCAGCTCACCGAGACTAGCGGGAGTGGGGGATACGCAGTATTTT
CDR3aa: CASSPRLAGVGDTQYF

d_gene: TRBD1
v_gene: TRBV6-1
j_gene: TRBJ1-4
abundance: few
CDR3nt: TGTGCCAGCAGGAACAGGGGAACTAATGAAAAACTGTTTTTT
CDR3aa: CASRNRGTNEKLFF

d_gene: NA
v_gene: TRBV19
j_gene: TRBJ2-2
abundance: NA
CDR3nt: TGTGCCAGTAGTATAGATCGGGAAGGGCCTGGCACCGGGGAGCTGTTTTTT
CDR3aa: CASSIDREGPGTGELFF

d_gene: NA
v_gene: TRBV18
j_gene: TRBJ1-1
abundance: once
CDR3nt: TGTGCCAGCTCTTCACAGAAGTCCAACACTGAAGCTTTCTTT
CDR3aa: CASSSQKSNTEAFF

d_gene: NA
v_gene: TRBV27
j_gene: TRBJ2-1
abundance: once
CDR3nt: TGTGCCAGCAGTTTCGGCGGGTCTCATTACAATGAGCAGTTCTTC
CDR3aa: CASSFGGSHYNEQFF

d_gene: NA
v_gene: TRBV7-2
j_gene: TRBJ1-3
abundance: NA
CDR3nt: TGTGCCAGCAGCTCCTCCCAGGGAACCTACTCTGGAAACACCATATATTTT
CDR3aa: CASSSSQGTYSGNTIYF

d_gene: NA
v_gene: TRBV7-3
j_gene: TRBJ1-1
abundance: NA
CDR3nt: TGTGCCAGCAGCTCTTACAGACACACTGAAGCTTTCTTT
CDR3aa: CASSSYRHTEAFF

d_gene: TRBD1
v_gene: TRBV2
j_gene: TRBJ1-5
abundance: NA
CDR3nt: TGTGCCAGCAGTGAAGAGGTCAGGGGGGTGGCCCAGCATTTT
CDR3aa: CASSEEVRGVAQHF

d_gene: TRBD1
v_gene: TRBV5-4
j_gene: TRBJ1-1
abundance: NA
CDR3nt: TGTGCCAGCAGCTACCGGACAGGGAACACTGAAGCTTTCTTT
CDR3aa: CASSYRTGNTEAFF

d_gene: NA
v_gene: TRBV5-1
j_gene: TRBJ2-1
abundance: NA
CDR3nt: TGCGCCAGCAGCTTGGAACGCGCCTCCTACAATGAGCAGTTCTTC
CDR3aa: CASSLERASYNEQFF

d_gene: TRBD2
v_gene: TRBV5-1
j_gene: TRBJ2-1
abundance: NA
CDR3nt: TGCGCCAGCAGCTACACCCAACTAGCGACCAACAATGAGCAGTTCTTC
CDR3aa: CASSYTQLATNNEQFF